One sample yielded the 10 T cell receptor beta chains listed below, sequenced in a study of beta chain features in type 1 diabetes. Expressed TCRB transcripts got sequenced, as all isolated RNA was reverse transcribed. Clones were sequenced by immunoSEQ multiplex PCR, and TCRdb holds only the in-frame ones, with some missing. The profile shows 120,000 to 150,000 clones, 6.9% of them singletons. The sequenced sample was central memory CD4+ T cells from blood. All receptors derive from a young woman in good health.

The gene calls are TRBV5-1 and TRBJ2-1, with 9 bases fitting TRBD2. After removal of 0 bases from V and 7 bases from J, the junction contained 5 bases not matched to a gene. Germline CDR1 and CDR2: SGHRS and YFSETQ. CDR3 length equals 15 residues. The CDR3 region has the DNA TGCGCCAGCAGCTTGGGGCTAGCGGGATTGAATGAGCAGTTCTTC. It translates to CASSLGLAGLNEQFF.

This clone was found a few times. The chain employs TRBV7-2 and TRBJ2-6, with D possibly TRBD1 on 6 matching bases. Between the trimmed V and J ends, which lost 5 bases and 3 bases, there was a span of 11 bases. The CDR3 runs 15 residues. Germline V CDR1 and CDR2: SGHTA, FQGNSA. The CDR3, as DNA: TGTGCCAGCAGCCAGGGGTGGGTTGGGGCCAACGTCCTGACTTTC. Amino acids: CASSQGWVGANVLTF.

This clone was counted only a few times. The V and J genes are TRBV5-1 and TRBJ2-7, with D perhaps TRBD1 (6 bases). The CDR3 contains 15 residues. V shed 7 bases and J shed 2 bases, with 19 bases lying between them. The germline gives CDR1 SGHRS, CDR2 YFSETQ. Written as DNA, the CDR3 is TGCGCCAGCCTCTTACACCCCGGGACACCCTACGAGCAGTACTTC. As protein: CASLLHPGTPYEQYF.

This sequence joins TRBV5-8 and TRBJ2-6, with D possibly TRBD1 on 6 matching bases. The CDR3 consists of 16 residues. The V gene's germline CDR1 is SGHTS and CDR2 YDEGEE. Between the trimmed V and J ends, which lost 4 bases and 2 bases, there was a span of 13 bases. CDR3 loop: CASSAGQFTGANVLTF. Here the CDR3 DNA reads TGTGCCAGCAGCGCAGGACAGTTTACTGGGGCCAACGTCCTGACTTTC.

The sample holds many counts of this clone. In nucleotides, the CDR3 is TGTGCCAGCAGCCAAGATTGGAAGACGCGGGGGGCAATAGCCAAAAACATTCAGTACTTC. This codes for CASSQDWKTRGAIAKNIQYF. This chain links TRBV4-2 with TRBJ2-4, with 8 bases aligning to TRBD2. CDR1 LGHNA and CDR2 YNFKEQ come from the germline V gene. The ends lost 0 bases at V and 0 bases at J; junction bases unmatched: 13. The CDR3 extends over 20 amino acids.

This clone has a handful of counts. The V call is TRBV10-3, the J call TRBJ2-7; TRBD2 matches 12 bases. The CDR3 has 17 residues. Germline CDR1 reads ENHRY; CDR2 reads SYGVKD. V dropped 2 bases and J dropped 0; count of bases not matched to a gene: 5. CDR3 residues: CAISEPGLAGSSYEQYF. CDR3 sequence (DNA): TGTGCCATCAGTGAGCCAGGACTAGCGGGGAGCTCCTACGAGCAGTACTTC.

J is TRBJ2-5 and V is TRBV5-4; 8 bases match TRBD1. The assigned J gene may be wrong: the sequence end matches TRBJ2-7 better. This CDR3 spans 13 amino acids. Germline CDR1 reads SGHNT; CDR2 reads YYREEE (reference sequence). The CDR3 nucleotides read TGTGCCAGCAGCCCGGACAGGGCATACGAGCAGTACTTC. Translation gives CASSPDRAYEQYF.

The rearrangement links TRBV11-2 to TRBJ2-1; TRBD2 aligns across 9 bases. Germline-derived CDR1 and CDR2 are SGHAT and FQNNGV. Trimming removed 3 bases from V and 9 bases from J; junction bases left unmatched: 3. The CDR3 is made up of 13 amino acids. The CDR3 DNA is TGTGCCAGCAGCTTTGGGCGGGAGGGTGAGCAGTTCTTC. Encoded protein: CASSFGREGEQFF.

This clone was found a few times. The gene calls are TRBV19 and TRBJ2-5, with a tentative D call TRBD2 (5 bases). There are 13 residues in the CDR3. Per germline, CDR1 LNHDA and CDR2 SQIVND (reference sequence). Trimming removed 4 bases at V and 5 bases at J, with 11 bases between. The CDR3 DNA follows: TGTGCCAGTAGTAAACTAGTTCTGGAGACCCAGTACTTC. Translating gives CASSKLVLETQYF.

This clone was counted between two and nine times. This same CDR3 is encoded by further DNA sequences in the sample. The chain couples TRBV28 to TRBJ2-3; D may be TRBD2 (6 bases). CDR1 MDHEN and CDR2 SYDVKM come from the germline V gene. The CDR3 is 14 amino acids. The V and J ends lost 2 bases and 5 bases respectively, with 11 bases between them. CDR3 residues: CASSLGGNGDTQYF. CDR3 nucleotide sequence: TGTGCCAGCAGTTTAGGGGGGAATGGAGATACGCAGTATTTT.